The 27 T cell receptor beta chains given below trace back to one sample, sequenced in a study of shared clonotypes between healthy human individuals. Here immunoSEQ multiplex PCR was the method, and the copy in TCRdb shows in-frame clones only, minus some. The table lists about 600,000 clones, around 97% of them singletons. Source material: naive CD4+ T cells sorted from blood. As for subset: CD45RA+ positively selected. The receptors here all came from a woman aged 25 to 45 in good health.

CDR3 nucleotides: TGCGCCAGCAGCTTGGCGGTGAACACCGGGGAGCTGTTTTTT. Amino acid sequence: CASSLAVNTGELFF. V gene TRBV5-1 combines with J gene TRBJ2-2; D is unresolved. CDR1 is SGHRS, CDR2 YFSETQ, per germline. This CDR3 spans 14 amino acids. Trimming removed 0 bases at V and 1 base at J, with 4 bases between.

V usage is TRBV11-2 and J usage is TRBJ1-4; 9 positions match TRBD1. The CDR3 sequence is 16 residues long. From germline, CDR1 is SGHAT and CDR2 FQNNGV. V was pared by 3 bases and J by 5 bases, with 7 bases of the junction left unmatched. For the CDR3, the DNA is TGTGCCAGCAGCTTCCTCGACAGGGGGGGCAATGAAAAACTGTTTTTT. Its translation is CASSFLDRGGNEKLFF.

This chain links TRBV11-2 with TRBJ2-1; 14 bases map to TRBD2. The V and J ends lost 0 bases and 4 bases, in that order; junction bases with no gene match: 8. Germline V gene data show CDR1 as SGHAT and CDR2 as FQNNGV. The length of the CDR3 is 19 residues. The CDR3 sequence is CASSLDPRRTSGRYNEQFF. As DNA, the CDR3 is TGTGCCAGCAGCTTAGATCCCCGGAGGACTAGCGGGAGGTACAATGAGCAGTTCTTC.

This chain joins TRBV15 and TRBJ2-7; no clear D. CDR3 size: 15 residues. Between the trimmed V and J ends, which lost 1 base and 0 bases, there was a span of 10 bases. CDR1 and CDR2 from the germline V gene are LNHNV and YYDKDF (reference sequence). The CDR3 region is CATSRVSSRSYEQYF. CDR3 nucleotides: TGTGCCACCAGCAGAGTTTCTAGTCGCTCCTACGAGCAGTACTTC.

The chain uses TRBV4-1 and TRBJ2-5, with D possibly being TRBD1 (6 bases). The CDR3 covers 16 residues. Trimming left V 4 bases short and J 2 bases short, with 17 bases between. CDR1 is MGHRA, CDR2 YSYEKL, per germline. CDR3: CASSLTGTLTQETQYF. The CDR3, as DNA: TGCGCCAGCAGCCTAACCGGGACACTGACACAAGAGACCCAGTACTTC.

The rearrangement uses TRBV4-1 and TRBJ1-5; D not certain. CDR1 MGHRA and CDR2 YSYEKL come from the germline V gene. Trimming removed 2 bases from V and 5 bases from J, with 22 bases in between. The CDR3 length is 18 residues. The CDR3 region is CASSQFGLEGRVDQPQHF. The CDR3, as DNA: TGCGCCAGCAGCCAATTTGGGCTCGAGGGCCGGGTAGATCAGCCCCAGCATTTT.

The chain combines TRBV28 with TRBJ1-5; TRBD1 is a possible D gene (6 bases). This CDR3 spans 14 amino acids. Germline V gene sequence: CDR1 MDHEN, CDR2 SYDVKM. Trimming pared 7 bases from V and 5 bases from J, leaving 15 bases between. The CDR3 loop is CASTLTQGYQPQHF. In DNA form, the CDR3 reads TGTGCCAGCACCCTCACCCAGGGGTATCAGCCCCAGCATTTT.

The rearrangement uses TRBV6-5 and TRBJ1-1; TRBD1 might be the D (5 bases). CDR1 and CDR2 (germline): MNHEY, SVGAGI. The CDR3 has 12 residues. Trimming took 5 bases from V and 7 from J, leaving 11 bases between them. Written as DNA, the CDR3 is TGTGCCAGCAGTCGATCCACAGGTGAAGCTTTCTTT. It codes for CASSRSTGEAFF.

On this clone: Other DNA sequences in the same sample also yield this CDR3. The chain recombines TRBV29-1 with TRBJ2-6; unclear D gene. The CDR3 covers 11 residues. Per the germline V gene, CDR1 is SQVTM and CDR2 is ANQGSEA. Trimming removed 5 bases from V and 1 base from J, with 0 bases in between. CDR3 region: CSVSGANVLTF. For the CDR3, the DNA is TGCAGCGTTTCTGGGGCCAACGTCCTGACTTTC.

V and J are TRBV29-1 and TRBJ1-1; D is uncertain. Germline CDR1 reads SQVTM; CDR2 reads ANQGSEA. This CDR3 has 15 amino acids. Deletions cut 5 bases from V and 5 bases from J, with 21 bases between. The CDR3 is CSVRKDSGLGTEAFF. The CDR3 DNA reads TGCAGCGTTCGGAAGGACTCAGGTCTTGGAACTGAAGCTTTCTTT. Full variable domain (missing parts from reference TRBV29-1 and TRBJ1-1): SAVISQKPSRDICQRGTSLTIQCQVDSQVTMMFWYRQQPGQSLTLIATANQGSEATYESGFVIDKFPISRPNLTFSTLTVSNMSPEDSSIYLCSVRKDSGLGTEAFFGQGTRLTVV.

V gene TRBV28 combines with J gene TRBJ2-2, with D perhaps TRBD1 (6 bases). The germline V gene has CDR1 MDHEN and CDR2 SYDVKM. V lost 4 bases, J lost 4 bases, and 13 bases lay in between. This CDR3 is built from 15 residues. CDR3 region: CASSSGQLSTGELFF. DNA for the CDR3: TGTGCCAGCAGTTCCGGACAGCTGAGCACCGGGGAGCTGTTTTTT.

The genes are TRBV5-1 and TRBJ2-2, with a tentative D call TRBD2 (6 bases). Per germline, CDR1 SGHRS and CDR2 YFSETQ. The CDR3 length is 16 residues. Trimming shortened V by 4 bases and J by 3 bases, and 16 bases separated the two germline ends. The CDR3 here is CASSPGTSFYTGELFF. CDR3 coding DNA: TGCGCCAGCAGCCCCGGGACTTCGTTCTACACCGGGGAGCTGTTTTTT.

The chain links TRBV5-1 to TRBJ1-5, with no clear D. The ends were cut back, 5 bases at V and 0 bases at J, with 12 bases in the middle. Germline V gene lookup returns CDR1 SGHRS and CDR2 YFSETQ. The CDR3 sequence is 15 residues long. The CDR3 DNA sequence: TGCGCCAGCAGTCCCGACGGGGATAGCAATCAGCCCCAGCATTTT. Protein product: CASSPDGDSNQPQHF.

This chain links TRBV7-2 with TRBJ1-3, with a tentative D call TRBD1 (5 bases). V was shortened by 1 base and J by 4 bases, with 11 bases between the two germline ends. CDR1 is SGHTA, CDR2 FQGNSA, per germline. The CDR3 is made up of 15 amino acids. Here the CDR3 reads CASSLVEGPGNTIYF. For the CDR3, the DNA is TGTGCCAGCAGCTTAGTGGAGGGGCCAGGAAACACCATATATTTT.

The rearrangement joins TRBV29-1 to TRBJ2-1; D is uncertain. Per the germline V gene, CDR1 is SQVTM and CDR2 is ANQGSEA. The V and J ends lost 4 bases and 16 bases respectively, with 14 bases between them. CDR3 length: 10 amino acids. The CDR3 nucleotides read TGCAGCGTTGTTACAGCTGAGCTCTTCTTC. Protein: CSVVTAELFF.

The V call is TRBV28, the J call TRBJ2-7; 9 bases are shared with TRBD1. CDR1 MDHEN and CDR2 SYDVKM come from the germline V gene. The CDR3 is made up of 14 amino acids. With 4 bases clipped from V and 3 bases from J, the junction kept 4 bases outside the gene matches. For the CDR3, the DNA is TGTGCCAGCAGTTACGGACAGGGGATCTACGAGCAGTACTTC. Amino acid sequence: CASSYGQGIYEQYF.

V and J are TRBV18 and TRBJ2-7, with D unresolved. V dropped 3 bases and J dropped 2 bases, with 8 bases sitting between them. CDR3 length equals 13 residues. Germline V gene data show CDR1 as KGHSH and CDR2 as LQKENI. In DNA, the CDR3 is TGTGCCAGCTCACCTGCGACCACCTACGAGCAGTACTTC. Residues: CASSPATTYEQYF.

V gene TRBV6-6 combines with J gene TRBJ1-1, with D possibly being TRBD1 (6 bases). Germline loops: CDR1 MNHNY, CDR2 SVGAGI (reference sequence). The length of the CDR3 is 14 residues. Trimming removed 6 bases at V and 1 base at J, with 12 bases between. The CDR3 loop reads CASSPQTGNTEAFF. Here the CDR3 DNA reads TGTGCCAGCAGCCCTCAGACAGGGAACACTGAAGCTTTCTTT.

J is TRBJ2-4 and V is TRBV10-2; 7 nucleotides match TRBD1. Germline V lookup: CDR1 WSHSY, CDR2 SAAADI. This CDR3 has 15 residues. After removal of 4 bases from V and 2 bases from J, the junction contained 5 bases not matched to a gene. CDR3 protein: CASSGTGITKNIQYF. Written as DNA, the CDR3 is TGCGCCAGCAGTGGGACAGGCATAACCAAAAACATTCAGTACTTC.

This clone was found once. The sample contains more than one DNA sequence encoding this CDR3. The chain couples TRBV28 to TRBJ1-2; D gene uncertain. CDR1 and CDR2 (germline): MDHEN, SYDVKM. V gave up 3 bases and J gave up 4 bases, with 9 bases separating them. The CDR3 is 13 residues long. The CDR3 DNA is TGTGCCAGCAGTTTGAAACAGATCTATGGCTACACCTTC. Translated, it gives CASSLKQIYGYTF.

The chain is built from TRBV11-2 and TRBJ2-1, with TRBD2 identical over 11 bases. The CDR3 is 16 residues long. CDR1 SGHAT and CDR2 FQNNGV come from the germline V gene. V shed 5 bases and J 9 bases; nucleotides not matched to a gene: 12. Here the CDR3 reads CASSIGTLAGVIEQFF. CDR3 sequence (DNA): TGTGCCAGCAGCATCGGAACACTAGCGGGAGTTATTGAGCAGTTCTTC.

This chain uses TRBV28 with TRBJ2-3, with TRBD2 matching 8 bases. J lost 5 bases, V lost 1 base, and 5 bases had no gene match. Germline V gives CDR1 MDHEN, CDR2 SYDVKM. CDR3 size: 15 residues. Here the CDR3 DNA reads TGTGCCAGCAGTTTATATTTTGCGGGAGGAGATACGCAGTATTTT. It is translated as CASSLYFAGGDTQYF.

The chain combines TRBV2 with TRBJ2-1; 10 positions match TRBD2. V gave up 3 bases and J gave up 4 bases; unmatched junction bases: 6. CDR1 and CDR2 (germline): SNHLY, FYNNEI. This CDR3 has 16 amino acids. The chain's CDR3 is CASSDWGTSAYNEQFF. CDR3 coding DNA: TGTGCCAGCAGTGATTGGGGGACTAGCGCGTACAATGAGCAGTTCTTC. The variable domain in full, with the rest retrieved from reference TRBV2 and TRBJ2-1, is EPEVTQTPSHQVTQMGQEVILRCVPISNHLYFYWYRQILGQKVEFLVSFYNNEISEKSEIFDDQFSVERPDGSNFTLKIRSTKLEDSAMYFCASSDWGTSAYNEQFFGPGTRLTVL.

The CDR3 DNA reads TGTGCCAGCAGCTTGGTATCTGGAAACACCATATATTTT. This encodes CASSLVSGNTIYF. The J gene is TRBJ1-3, the V gene TRBV5-5, with D unresolved. Germline CDR1 reads SGHKS; CDR2 reads YYEKEE (reference sequence). Trimming removed 0 bases at V and 1 base at J, with 2 bases between. CDR3 length: 13 amino acids.

The rearrangement uses TRBV2 and TRBJ2-1; the D gene is possibly TRBD2 (5 bases). Germline assignment: CDR1 SNHLY and CDR2 FYNNEI. Deletions cut 6 bases from V and 7 bases from J, with 16 bases between. This CDR3 spans 14 amino acids. The CDR3: CASREYVRGNEQFF. The CDR3 DNA is TGTGCCAGCAGGGAATATGTCCGGGGAAATGAGCAGTTCTTC.

The chain combines TRBV9 with TRBJ2-1, with D possibly matching TRBD1 (5 bases). CDR3 size: 15 residues. The germline V gene encodes CDR1 SGDLS and CDR2 YYNGEE. Trimming took off 0 bases at V and 4 bases at J, with 11 bases between the two ends. DNA for the CDR3: TGTGCCAGCAGCGTAGAGCAGGGAACTTACAATGAGCAGTTCTTC. It encodes CASSVEQGTYNEQFF.

V is TRBV4-1 and J is TRBJ1-3; TRBD1 is a possible D gene (6 bases). Germline V lookup: CDR1 MGHRA, CDR2 YSYEKL. The CDR3 is 17 residues long. The ends were cut back, 3 bases at V and 3 bases at J, with 18 bases in the middle. In nucleotides, the CDR3 is TGCGCCAGCAGCCAGGGGGAGGGACAAAGGCGTGGAAACACCATATATTTT. The encoded protein is CASSQGEGQRRGNTIYF.